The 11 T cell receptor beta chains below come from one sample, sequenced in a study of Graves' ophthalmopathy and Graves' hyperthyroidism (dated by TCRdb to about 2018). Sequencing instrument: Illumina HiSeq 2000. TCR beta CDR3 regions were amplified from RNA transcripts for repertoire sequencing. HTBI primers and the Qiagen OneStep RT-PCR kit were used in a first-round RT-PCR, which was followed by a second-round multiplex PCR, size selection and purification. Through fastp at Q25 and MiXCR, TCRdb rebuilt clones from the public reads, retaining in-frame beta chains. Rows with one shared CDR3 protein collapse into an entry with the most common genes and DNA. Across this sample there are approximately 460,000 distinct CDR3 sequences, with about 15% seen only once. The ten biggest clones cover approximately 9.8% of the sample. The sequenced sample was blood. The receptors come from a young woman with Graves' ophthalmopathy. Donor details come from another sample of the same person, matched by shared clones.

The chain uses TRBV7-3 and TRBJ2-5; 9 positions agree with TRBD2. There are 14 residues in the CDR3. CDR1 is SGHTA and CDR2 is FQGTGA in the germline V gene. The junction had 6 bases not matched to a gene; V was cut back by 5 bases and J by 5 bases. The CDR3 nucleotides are TGTGCCAGCAGCCCTAGCGGGGTGGGGGAGACCCAGTACTTC. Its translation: CASSPSGVGETQYF.

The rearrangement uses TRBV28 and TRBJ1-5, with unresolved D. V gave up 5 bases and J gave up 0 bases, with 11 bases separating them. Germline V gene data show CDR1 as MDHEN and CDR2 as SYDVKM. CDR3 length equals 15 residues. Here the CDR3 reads CASSPDGDSNQPQHF. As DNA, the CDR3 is TGTGCCAGCAGTCCGGACGGAGATAGCAATCAGCCCCAGCATTTT. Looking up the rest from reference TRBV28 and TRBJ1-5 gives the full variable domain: DVKVTQSSRYLVKRTGEKVFLECVQDMDHENMFWYRQDPGLGLRLIYFSYDVKMKEKGDIPEGYSVSREKKERFSLILESASTNQTSMYLCASSPDGDSNQPQHFGDGTRLSIL.

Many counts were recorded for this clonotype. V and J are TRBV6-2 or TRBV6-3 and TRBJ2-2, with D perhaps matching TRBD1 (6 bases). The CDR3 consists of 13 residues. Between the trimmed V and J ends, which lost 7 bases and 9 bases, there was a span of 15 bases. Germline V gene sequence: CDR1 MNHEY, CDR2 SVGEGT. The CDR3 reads CASTRGDSRELFF. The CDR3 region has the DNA TGTGCCAGCACCAGGGGCGATTCAAGGGAGCTGTTTTTT.

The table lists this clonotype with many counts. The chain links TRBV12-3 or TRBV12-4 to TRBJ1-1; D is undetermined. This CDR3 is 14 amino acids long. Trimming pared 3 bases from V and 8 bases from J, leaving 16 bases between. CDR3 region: CASSFGVVTLEAFF. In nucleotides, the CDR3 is TGTGCCAGCAGTTTCGGGGTTGTAACACTCGAAGCTTTCTTT.

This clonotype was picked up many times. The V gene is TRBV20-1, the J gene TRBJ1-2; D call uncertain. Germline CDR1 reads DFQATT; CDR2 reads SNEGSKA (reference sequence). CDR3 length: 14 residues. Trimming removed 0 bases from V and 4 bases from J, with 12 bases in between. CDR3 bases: TGCAGTGCTAGAGATGCGGTCCGCGGCTATGGCTACACCTTC. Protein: CSARDAVRGYGYTF.

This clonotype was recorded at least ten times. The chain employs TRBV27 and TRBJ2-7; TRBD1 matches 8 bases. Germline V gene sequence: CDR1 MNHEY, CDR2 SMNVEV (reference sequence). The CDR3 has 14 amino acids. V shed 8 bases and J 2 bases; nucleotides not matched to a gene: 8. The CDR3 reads CASGGGDRPYEQYF. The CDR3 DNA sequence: TGTGCCAGCGGTGGCGGGGACAGGCCCTACGAGCAGTACTTC.

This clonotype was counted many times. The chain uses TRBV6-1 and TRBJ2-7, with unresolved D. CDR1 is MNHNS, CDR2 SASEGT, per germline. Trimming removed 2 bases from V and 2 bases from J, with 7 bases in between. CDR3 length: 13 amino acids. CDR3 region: CASSESFPYEQYF. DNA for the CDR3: TGTGCCAGCAGTGAATCGTTTCCCTACGAGCAGTACTTC.

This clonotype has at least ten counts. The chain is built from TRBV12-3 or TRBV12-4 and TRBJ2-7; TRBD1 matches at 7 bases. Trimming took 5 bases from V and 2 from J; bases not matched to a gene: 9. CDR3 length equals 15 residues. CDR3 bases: TGTGCCAGCAGTCGAAACTCACAGGGGACCTACGAGCAGTACTTC. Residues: CASSRNSQGTYEQYF.

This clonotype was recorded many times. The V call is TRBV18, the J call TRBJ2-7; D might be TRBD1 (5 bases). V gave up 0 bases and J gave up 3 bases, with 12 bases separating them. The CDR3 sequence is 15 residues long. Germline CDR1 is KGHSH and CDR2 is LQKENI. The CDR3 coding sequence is TGTGCCAGCTCACCACCAGACAGAGCCTACTACGAGCAGTACTTC. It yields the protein CASSPPDRAYYEQYF.

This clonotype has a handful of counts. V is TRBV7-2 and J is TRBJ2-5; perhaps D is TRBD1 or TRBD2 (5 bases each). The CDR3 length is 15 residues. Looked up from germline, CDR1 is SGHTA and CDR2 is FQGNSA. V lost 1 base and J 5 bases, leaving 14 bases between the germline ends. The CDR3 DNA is TGTGCCAGCAGCTTAGATGGGACGGTTGGGGAGACCCAGTACTTC. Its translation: CASSLDGTVGETQYF.

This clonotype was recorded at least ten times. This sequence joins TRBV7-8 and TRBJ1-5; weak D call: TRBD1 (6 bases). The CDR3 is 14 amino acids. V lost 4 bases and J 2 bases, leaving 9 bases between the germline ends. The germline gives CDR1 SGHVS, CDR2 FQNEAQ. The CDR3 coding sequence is TGTGCCAGCAGCTCCTACAGGGGCAATCAGCCCCAGCATTTT. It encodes CASSSYRGNQPQHF.